The next 3 T cell receptor beta chains were all read from a single sample in a study of regulatory T cells in long-lasting Graves disease. Researchers made TCR beta libraries by using iRepertoire HTBI primers and running Arm-PCR on CDR3 regions. From the multiplex PCR reads, TCRdb called clonotypes with MiXCR, one entry per CDR3 protein. The sample includes a few hundred thousand distinct CDR3 sequences, about 11% of them seen just once. As to time point: newly diagnosed GD, antithyroid drugs for less than 3 months. Construction of the TCR library relied on RNA isolated from PBMCs. These records were also assigned to another study, of T cells in Graves' hyperthyroidism and ophthalmopathy.

Source: peripheral blood mononuclear cells (PBMCs), taken at new diagnosis, from a patient treated with antithyroid drugs. The receptors originated from a woman between 18 and 29 years old with Graves disease.

Only a few counts were recorded for this clonotype. The V gene is TRBV20-1, the J gene TRBJ2-5, with TRBD1 identical over 7 bases. The germline gives CDR1 DFQATT, CDR2 SNEGSKA (reference sequence). V lost 3 bases and J lost 3; bases outside the gene matches: 7. The CDR3 spans 14 residues. In DNA, the CDR3 is TGCAGTGCTAGGGGGACAGTGGGGAAAGAGACCCAGTACTTC. Its translation: CSARGTVGKETQYF.

This clonotype was seen more than once but under ten times. The chain employs TRBV4-3 and TRBJ2-1; D gene ambiguous. Germline values: CDR1 LGHNA, CDR2 YSLEER. The CDR3 sequence is 12 residues long. Trimming shortened V by 1 base and J by 7 bases, and 5 bases separated the two germline ends. In DNA, the CDR3 is TGCGCCAGCAGCCAAGGTGTAAATGAGCAGTTCTTC. It is translated as CASSQGVNEQFF.

The V gene is TRBV20-1, the J gene TRBJ2-1; the D gene is possibly TRBD1 (5 bases). Trimming left V 6 bases short and J 0 bases short, with 12 bases between. CDR1 and CDR2 (germline): DFQATT, SNEGSKA (reference sequence). This CDR3 spans 14 amino acids. The CDR3 sequence: CSANRGLSYNEQFF. CDR3 nucleotides: TGCAGTGCAAATAGGGGCCTCTCCTACAATGAGCAGTTCTTC.